This T cell receptor (beta chain) was sequenced for a study of shared clonotypes between healthy human individuals. V lost 4 bases, J lost 3 bases, and 8 bases lay in between. The CDR3 spans 12 residues. Germline CDR1 and CDR2: SGHDT and YYEEEE. To note about this clone: As yet, its antigen is unknown.

Study-level points and caveats: Clonotype sharing across donors was expected to vary with sequencing depth. A few donors had approximately 4.6% of their naive CD4 clonotypes in common. Incompleteness in sorted-subset sequencing, despite large depth, was shown by rarefaction.

It was across several immunoSEQ plates that each subset's genomic DNA was evenly split. Produced via immunoSEQ multiplex PCR; TCRdb's table is partial and in-frame only. Of more than 2,000,000 clones in the sample, approximately 93% were seen once. This chain connects TRBV5-6 to TRBJ2-7; the D is unclear. The material sequenced was naive CD4+ T cells from PBMCs. As for subset: CD45RA+ positively selected. This TCR derives from a man in his late teens or twenties in good health. Some clones in this sample may be carry-over from other donors' samples. The CDR3 region is CASSAVNYEQYF. Here the CDR3 DNA reads TGTGCCAGCAGCGCCGTGAACTACGAGCAGTACTTC.